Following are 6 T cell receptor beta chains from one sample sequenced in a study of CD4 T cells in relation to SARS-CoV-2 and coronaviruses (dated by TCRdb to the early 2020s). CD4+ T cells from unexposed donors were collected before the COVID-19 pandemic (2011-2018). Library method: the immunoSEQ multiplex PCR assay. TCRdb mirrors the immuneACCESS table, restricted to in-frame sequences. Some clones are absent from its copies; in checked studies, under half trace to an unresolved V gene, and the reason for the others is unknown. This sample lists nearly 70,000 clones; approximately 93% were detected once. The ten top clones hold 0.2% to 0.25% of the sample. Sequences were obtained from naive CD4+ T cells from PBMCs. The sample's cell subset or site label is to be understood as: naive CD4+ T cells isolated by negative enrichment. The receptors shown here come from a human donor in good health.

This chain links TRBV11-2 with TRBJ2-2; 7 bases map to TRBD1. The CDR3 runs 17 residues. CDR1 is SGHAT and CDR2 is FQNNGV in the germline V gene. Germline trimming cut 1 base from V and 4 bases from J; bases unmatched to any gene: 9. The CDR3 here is CASSLVFYRGGTGELFF. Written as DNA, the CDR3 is TGTGCCAGCAGCTTAGTCTTTTACAGGGGTGGCACCGGGGAGCTGTTTTTT.

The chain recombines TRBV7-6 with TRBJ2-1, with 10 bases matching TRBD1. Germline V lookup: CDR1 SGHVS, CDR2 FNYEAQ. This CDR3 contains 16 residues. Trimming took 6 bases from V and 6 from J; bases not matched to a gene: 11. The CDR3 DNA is TGTGCCAGCAGGGCGATGCCGGGACAGGGGATCAATGAGCAGTTCTTC. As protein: CASRAMPGQGINEQFF.

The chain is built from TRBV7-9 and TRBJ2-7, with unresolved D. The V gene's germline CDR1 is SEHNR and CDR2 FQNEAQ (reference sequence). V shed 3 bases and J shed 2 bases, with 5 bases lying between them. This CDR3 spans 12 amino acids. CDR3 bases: TGTGCCAGCAGCTTCCTCGCCTACGAGCAGTACTTC. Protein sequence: CASSFLAYEQYF.

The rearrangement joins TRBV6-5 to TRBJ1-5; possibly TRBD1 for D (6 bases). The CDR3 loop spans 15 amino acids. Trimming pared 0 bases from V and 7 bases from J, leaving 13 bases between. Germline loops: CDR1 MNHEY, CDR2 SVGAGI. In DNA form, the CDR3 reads TGTGCCAGCAGTTACTCGAGGGGGGTCGGGCAGCCCCAGCATTTT. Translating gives CASSYSRGVGQPQHF.

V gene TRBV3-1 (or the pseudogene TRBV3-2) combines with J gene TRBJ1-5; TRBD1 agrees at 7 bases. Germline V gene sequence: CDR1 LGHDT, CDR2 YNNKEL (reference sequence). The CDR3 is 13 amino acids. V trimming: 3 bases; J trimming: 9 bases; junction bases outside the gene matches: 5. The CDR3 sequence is CASSHQGVSPQHF. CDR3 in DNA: TGTGCCAGCAGCCACCAGGGGGTTTCGCCCCAGCATTTT.

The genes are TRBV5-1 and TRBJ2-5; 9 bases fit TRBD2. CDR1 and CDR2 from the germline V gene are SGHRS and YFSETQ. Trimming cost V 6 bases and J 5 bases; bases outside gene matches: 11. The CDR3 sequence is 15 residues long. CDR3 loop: CASKTAGGPKETQYF. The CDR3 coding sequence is TGCGCCAGCAAGACAGCGGGGGGCCCCAAGGAGACCCAGTACTTC.